A single sample is the source of the 9 T cell receptor beta chains below, sequenced in a study of tumor-infiltrating lymphocytes in primary liver carcinoma. With around 500 ng total RNA as template and a constant-region primer, TCR beta cDNA was made. TCR beta libraries came from three nested multiplex PCR rounds using slightly modified ARM-PCR. Primers for the first two PCR rounds were TRBV1-TRBV30 forward primers and a C-beta reverse primer (approximately 10 cycles per round). TCRdb passed the multiplex PCR reads through MiXCR, listing each CDR3 protein once. The sample holds 330,000 or so distinct CDR3 sequences, about 65% seen once. It was unsorted whole blood that yielded blood RNA, and germline DNA was also extracted. Sequencing was performed on peripheral blood. The receptor set was obtained from a man aged 35 to 55 with primary liver carcinoma and hepatitis B virus infection.

The chain combines TRBV28 with TRBJ2-6; D remains ambiguous. The CDR3 covers 14 residues. The germline V gene encodes CDR1 MDHEN and CDR2 SYDVKM. Trimming pared 6 bases from V and 2 bases from J, leaving 8 bases between. Here the CDR3 DNA reads TGTGCCAGCAGCCCCCGACCTGGGGCCAACGTCCTGACTTTC. Translation gives CASSPRPGANVLTF.

Points on this clonotype: This may stem from a read error, because a much larger clone lies one nucleotide away. The chain links TRBV6-2 or TRBV6-3 to TRBJ2-1; D may be TRBD2 (6 bases). V was pared by 5 bases and J by 7 bases, with 18 bases between. The CDR3 is 15 amino acids. CDR1 and CDR2 from the germline V gene are MNHEY and SVGEGT. The DNA of the CDR3 is TGTGCCAGCAGTCCGTCTGGCGGGATTGGAAATGAGCAGTTCTTC. Its translation is CASSPSGGIGNEQFF.

This chain connects TRBV30 to TRBJ2-3; TRBD2 matches at 8 bases. The CDR3 loop spans 16 amino acids. The J segment lost 6 bases and the V segment lost 2 bases, leaving 13 bases of the junction unmatched. Germline assignment: CDR1 GTSNPN and CDR2 SVGIG (reference sequence). The CDR3 spells CAWSFGAAGGGDTQYF. The CDR3 coding sequence is TGTGCCTGGAGTTTTGGCGCCGCGGGAGGTGGGGATACGCAGTATTTT.

About this clonotype itself: It may be a read error: a sequence one base away is much more abundant. The chain uses TRBV10-3 and TRBJ1-1; D may be TRBD1 (6 bases). The CDR3 has 14 residues. Germline CDR1 and CDR2: ENHRY and SYGVKD. Trimming shortened V by 10 bases and J by 1 base, and 16 bases separated the two germline ends. Here the CDR3 reads CATRDGQTNTEAFF. The CDR3 DNA sequence: TGTGCCACCAGGGACGGACAGACGAACACTGAAGCTTTCTTT.

The rearrangement links TRBV6-1 to TRBJ2-7; a weak D match, TRBD1 (7 bases). The V gene lost 1 base and the J gene lost 3 bases, with 13 bases spanning the gap. The CDR3 sequence is 15 residues long. From germline, CDR1 is MNHNS and CDR2 SASEGT. This chain's CDR3 is CASSEVGGGGYEQYF. DNA of the CDR3: TGTGCCAGCAGTGAAGTAGGAGGGGGCGGCTACGAGCAGTACTTC.

The chain employs TRBV6-6 and TRBJ2-3; maybe TRBD1 (6 bases). Trimming took 2 bases from V and 6 from J, leaving 15 bases between them. This CDR3 is 15 amino acids long. CDR1 is MNHNY and CDR2 is SVGAGI in the germline V gene (reference sequence). CDR3 loop: CASSYTGLESDTQYF. The CDR3 bases are TGTGCCAGCAGTTACACAGGGCTTGAATCGGATACGCAGTATTTT.

This sequence joins TRBV28 and TRBJ1-1; 9 bases align to TRBD1. Germline V CDR1 and CDR2: MDHEN, SYDVKM. The CDR3 has 15 residues. With 6 bases clipped from V and 4 bases from J, the junction kept 9 bases outside the gene matches. The CDR3 DNA follows: TGTGCCAGCAGCCCAGCCGGGACAGGGATCACTGAAGCTTTCTTT. As protein: CASSPAGTGITEAFF.

On this clonotype: A read error may explain this, as a much larger clone is one base away. The gene calls are TRBV5-6 and TRBJ2-7; possibly TRBD2 for D (5 bases). This CDR3 is 12 amino acids long. Germline CDR1 and CDR2: SGHDT and YYEEEE. Written as DNA, the CDR3 is TGTACCAGCAGCTTACGGGAAAACGAGCAGTACTTC. Translating it yields CTSSLRENEQYF.

For this clonotype: A much bigger clone sits one base away, suggesting this may be a read error. The gene calls are TRBV6-5 and TRBJ2-7; 7 bases align to TRBD1. CDR1 MNHEY and CDR2 SVGAGI come from the germline V gene. The CDR3 runs to 15 residues. CDR3 bases: TGTGCCAGGAGTTACTCGGTTCAGGGGGAATACGAGCAGTACTTC. Residues: CARSYSVQGEYEQYF.